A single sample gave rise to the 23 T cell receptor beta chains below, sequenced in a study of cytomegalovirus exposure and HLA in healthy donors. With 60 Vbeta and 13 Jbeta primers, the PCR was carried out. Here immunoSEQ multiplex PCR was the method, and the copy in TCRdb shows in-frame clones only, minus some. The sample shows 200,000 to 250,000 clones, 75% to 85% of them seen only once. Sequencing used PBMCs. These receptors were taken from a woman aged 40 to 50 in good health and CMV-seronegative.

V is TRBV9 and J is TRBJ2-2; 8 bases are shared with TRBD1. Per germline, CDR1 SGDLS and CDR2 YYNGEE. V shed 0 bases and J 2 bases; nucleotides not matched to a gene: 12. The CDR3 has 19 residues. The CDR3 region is CASSVALEGQGTNTGELFF. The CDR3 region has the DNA TGTGCCAGCAGCGTAGCCCTGGAAGGACAGGGTACCAACACCGGGGAGCTGTTTTTT.

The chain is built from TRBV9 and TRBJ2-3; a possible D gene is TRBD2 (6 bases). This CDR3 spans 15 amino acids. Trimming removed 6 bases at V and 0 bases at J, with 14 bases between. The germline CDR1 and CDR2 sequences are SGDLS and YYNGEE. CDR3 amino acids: CASTLGGTSTDTQYF. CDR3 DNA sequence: TGTGCCAGCACCCTAGGAGGGACCAGCACAGATACGCAGTATTTT. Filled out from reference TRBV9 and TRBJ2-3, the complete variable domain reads DSGVTQTPKHLITATGQRVTLRCSPRSGDLSVYWYQQSLDQGLQFLIQYYNGEERAKGNILERFSAQQFPDLHSELNLSSLELGDSALYFCASTLGGTSTDTQYFGPGTRLTVL.

The chain's CDR3 is CAWRQGRNTGELFF. The CDR3 DNA reads as TGTGCCTGGCGTCAAGGGAGGAACACCGGGGAGCTGTTTTTT. The genes are TRBV30 and TRBJ2-2; TRBD2 might be the D (5 bases). V was clipped by 5 bases and J by 1 base, with 11 bases between them. The CDR3 sequence is 14 residues long. Germline CDR1 and CDR2: GTSNPN and SVGIG (reference sequence).

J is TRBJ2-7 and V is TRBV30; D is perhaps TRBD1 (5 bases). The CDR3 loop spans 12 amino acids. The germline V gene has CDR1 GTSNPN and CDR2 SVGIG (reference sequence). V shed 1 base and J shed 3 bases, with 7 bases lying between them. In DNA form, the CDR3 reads TGTGCCTGGAGTGCCGACAGCTACGAGCAGTACTTC. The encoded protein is CAWSADSYEQYF.

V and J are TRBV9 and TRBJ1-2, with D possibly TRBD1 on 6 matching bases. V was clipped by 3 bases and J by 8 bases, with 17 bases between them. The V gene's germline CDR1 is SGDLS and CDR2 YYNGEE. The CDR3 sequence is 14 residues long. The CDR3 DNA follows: TGTGCCAGCAGCGAGGGGGACGGACTTCGGGGCTACACCTTC. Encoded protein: CASSEGDGLRGYTF.

The CDR3 spells CASSLGTGPSYEQYF. CDR3 bases: TGTGCCAGCAGCTTAGGGACAGGGCCCTCCTACGAGCAGTACTTC. This chain connects TRBV7-3 to TRBJ2-7, with 9 bases that match TRBD1. Germline lookup yields CDR1 SGHTA and CDR2 FQGTGA. CDR3 size: 15 residues. The V and J ends lost 2 bases and 0 bases, in that order; junction bases with no gene match: 2.

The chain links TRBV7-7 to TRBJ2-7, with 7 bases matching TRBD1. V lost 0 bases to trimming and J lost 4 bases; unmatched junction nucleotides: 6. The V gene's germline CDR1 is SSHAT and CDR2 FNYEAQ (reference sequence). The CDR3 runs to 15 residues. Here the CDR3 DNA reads TGTGCCAGCAGCTTAGCGACAGGGCTTGAGTACGAGCAGTACTTC. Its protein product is CASSLATGLEYEQYF.

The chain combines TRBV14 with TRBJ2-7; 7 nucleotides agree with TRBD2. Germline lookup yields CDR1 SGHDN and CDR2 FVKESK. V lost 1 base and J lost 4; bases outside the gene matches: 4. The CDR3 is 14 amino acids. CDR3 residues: CASSQALAPYEQYF. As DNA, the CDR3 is TGTGCCAGCAGCCAAGCACTAGCGCCTTACGAGCAGTACTTC.

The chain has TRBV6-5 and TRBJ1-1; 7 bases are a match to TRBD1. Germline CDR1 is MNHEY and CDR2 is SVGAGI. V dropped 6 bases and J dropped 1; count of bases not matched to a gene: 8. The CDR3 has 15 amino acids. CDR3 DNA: TGTGCCAGCAGGTTTTTACAGGGGCGGAACACTGAAGCTTTCTTT. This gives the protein CASRFLQGRNTEAFF.

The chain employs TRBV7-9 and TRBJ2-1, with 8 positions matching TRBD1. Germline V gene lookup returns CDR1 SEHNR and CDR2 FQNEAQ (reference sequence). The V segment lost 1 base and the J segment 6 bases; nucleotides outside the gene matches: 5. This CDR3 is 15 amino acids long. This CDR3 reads CASSLVGQGSNEQFF. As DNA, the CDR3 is TGTGCCAGCAGCTTAGTTGGACAGGGCTCCAATGAGCAGTTCTTC.

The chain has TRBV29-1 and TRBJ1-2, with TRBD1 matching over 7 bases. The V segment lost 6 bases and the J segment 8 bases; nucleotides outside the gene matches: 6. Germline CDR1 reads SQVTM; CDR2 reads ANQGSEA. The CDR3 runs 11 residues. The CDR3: CSVATGNGYTF. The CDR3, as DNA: TGCAGCGTGGCGACAGGGAACGGCTACACCTTC.

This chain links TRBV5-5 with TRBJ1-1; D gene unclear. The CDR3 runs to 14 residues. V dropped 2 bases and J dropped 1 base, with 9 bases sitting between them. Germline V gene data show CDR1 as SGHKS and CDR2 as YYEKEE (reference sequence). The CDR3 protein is CASSFGFPNTEAFF. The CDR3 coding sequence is TGTGCCAGCAGCTTCGGGTTTCCGAACACTGAAGCTTTCTTT.

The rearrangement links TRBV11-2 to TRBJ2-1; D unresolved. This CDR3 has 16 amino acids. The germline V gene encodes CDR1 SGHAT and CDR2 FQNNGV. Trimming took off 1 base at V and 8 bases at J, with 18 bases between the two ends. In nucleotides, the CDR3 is TGTGCCAGCAGCTTAGGTCGGTCAGGTACGTTGGATGAGCAGTTCTTC. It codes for CASSLGRSGTLDEQFF.

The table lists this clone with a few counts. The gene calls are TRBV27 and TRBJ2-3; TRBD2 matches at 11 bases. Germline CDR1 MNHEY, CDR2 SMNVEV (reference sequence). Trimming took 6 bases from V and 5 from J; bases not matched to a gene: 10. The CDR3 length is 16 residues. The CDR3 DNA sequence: TGTGCCAGCAGCCCTCTTACTAGCGGGAGAGGAGATACGCAGTATTTT. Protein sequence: CASSPLTSGRGDTQYF.

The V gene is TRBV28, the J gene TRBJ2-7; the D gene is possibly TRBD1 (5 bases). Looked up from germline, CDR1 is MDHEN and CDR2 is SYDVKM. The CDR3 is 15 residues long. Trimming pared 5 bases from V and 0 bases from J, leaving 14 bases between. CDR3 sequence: CASSGSGILSYEQYF. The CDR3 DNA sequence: TGTGCCAGCAGTGGCTCAGGGATCCTCTCCTACGAGCAGTACTTC. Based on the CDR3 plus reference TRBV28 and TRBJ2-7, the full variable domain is DVKVTQSSRYLVKRTGEKVFLECVQDMDHENMFWYRQDPGLGLRLIYFSYDVKMKEKGDIPEGYSVSREKKERFSLILESASTNQTSMYLCASSGSGILSYEQYFGPGTRLTVT.

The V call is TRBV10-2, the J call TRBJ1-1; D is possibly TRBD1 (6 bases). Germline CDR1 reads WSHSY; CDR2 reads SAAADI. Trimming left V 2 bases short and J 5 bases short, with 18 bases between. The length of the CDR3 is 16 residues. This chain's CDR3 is CASSEASGGARTEAFF. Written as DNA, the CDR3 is TGCGCCAGCAGTGAGGCCAGCGGGGGCGCCCGGACTGAAGCTTTCTTT.

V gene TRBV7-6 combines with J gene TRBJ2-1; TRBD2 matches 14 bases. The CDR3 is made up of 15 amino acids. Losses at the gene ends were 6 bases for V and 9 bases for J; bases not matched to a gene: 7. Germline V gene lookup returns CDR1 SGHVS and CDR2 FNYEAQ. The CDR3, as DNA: TGTGCCAGCAGGTACGGGACTAGCGGGAGAGGTGAGCAGTTCTTC. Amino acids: CASRYGTSGRGEQFF.

The CDR3 sequence: CASRQGVNTEAFF. The CDR3 DNA sequence: TGTGCCAGCAGGCAGGGGGTGAACACTGAAGCTTTCTTT. J is TRBJ1-1 and V is TRBV28; 7 bases agree with TRBD1. The germline gives CDR1 MDHEN, CDR2 SYDVKM. The CDR3 extends over 13 amino acids. The V gene end was trimmed by 6 bases and the J gene end by 0 bases; junction bases not matched to a gene: 1.

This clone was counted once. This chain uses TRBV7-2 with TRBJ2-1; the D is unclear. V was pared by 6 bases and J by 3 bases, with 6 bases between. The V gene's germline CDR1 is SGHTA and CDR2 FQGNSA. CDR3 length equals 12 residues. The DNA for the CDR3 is TGTGCCAGCAGTTTCAGCTACAATGAGCAGTTCTTC. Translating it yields CASSFSYNEQFF.

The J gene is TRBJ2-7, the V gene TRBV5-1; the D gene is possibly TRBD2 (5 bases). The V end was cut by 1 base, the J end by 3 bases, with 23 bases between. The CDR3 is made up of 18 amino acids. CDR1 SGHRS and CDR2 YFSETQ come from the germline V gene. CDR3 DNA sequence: TGCGCCAGCAGCTTGCGTGTGGAGGAAGGGCGTTTTGTCTACGAGCAGTACTTC. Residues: CASSLRVEEGRFVYEQYF.

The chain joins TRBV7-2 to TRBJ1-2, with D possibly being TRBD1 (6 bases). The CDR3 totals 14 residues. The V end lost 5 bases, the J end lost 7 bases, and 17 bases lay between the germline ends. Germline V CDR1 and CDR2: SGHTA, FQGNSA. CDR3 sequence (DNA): TGTGCCAGCAGCCTCGTTTTGGACAGCCGTGGCTACACCTTC. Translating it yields CASSLVLDSRGYTF.

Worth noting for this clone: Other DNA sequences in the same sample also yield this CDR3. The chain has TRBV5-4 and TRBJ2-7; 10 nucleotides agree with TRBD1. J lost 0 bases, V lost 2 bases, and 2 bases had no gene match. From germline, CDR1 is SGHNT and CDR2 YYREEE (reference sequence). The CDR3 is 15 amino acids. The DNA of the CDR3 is TGTGCCAGCAGCTTTAGGACAGGGGGCTCCTACGAGCAGTACTTC. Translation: CASSFRTGGSYEQYF.

The CDR3 reads CSVGDRENTEAFF. DNA of the CDR3: TGCAGCGTTGGGGACAGGGAGAACACTGAAGCTTTCTTT. V usage is TRBV29-1 and J usage is TRBJ1-1, with 9 bases that match TRBD1. Germline V gives CDR1 SQVTM, CDR2 ANQGSEA. The CDR3 extends over 13 amino acids. J was trimmed by 1 base and V by 4 bases; bases with no gene match: 1.